These 2 T cell receptor beta chains were all obtained from the same sample, sequenced in a study of blood T cell repertoires in COVID-19. Some clones are missing from TCRdb's copy, which holds only in-frame ones; the method was immunoSEQ multiplex PCR. In the table there are about 400,000 clones, around 90% of which are singletons. The source material was peripheral blood. The receptor set was obtained from a human donor in a cohort sampled during active COVID-19.

J is TRBJ2-3 and V is TRBV7-2; 8 bases fit TRBD1. The CDR3 sequence is 17 residues long. Germline CDR1 is SGHTA and CDR2 is FQGNSA. The junction had 9 bases not matched to a gene; V was cut back by 2 bases and J by 2 bases. The CDR3: CASSLQAGGFVTDTQYF. CDR3 nucleotide sequence: TGTGCCAGCAGCTTACAGGCAGGGGGCTTTGTCACAGATACGCAGTATTTT.

The rearrangement joins TRBV6-5 to TRBJ1-4; the D is unclear. Trimming left V 6 bases short and J 7 bases short, with 12 bases between. Germline V lookup: CDR1 MNHEY, CDR2 SVGAGI. The CDR3 covers 13 residues. The CDR3 region has the DNA TGTGCCAGCAGAAGGGAGTTGACTGAAAAACTGTTTTTT. Amino acids: CASRRELTEKLFF.